These 8 T cell receptor beta chains share one sample of origin, sequenced in a study of blood T cell repertoires in COVID-19. Profiling relied on immunoSEQ multiplex PCR, and the TCRdb table lists in-frame clones only, not all of them. The data contain 150,000 to 200,000 clones, about 92% of them singletons. The specimen sequenced was peripheral blood. All receptors come from a woman aged 55-75 years with COVID-19, enrolled during active disease.

The chain carries TRBV2 and TRBJ1-2, with a possible D match to TRBD1 (5 bases). The germline V gene encodes CDR1 SNHLY and CDR2 FYNNEI. V was cut by 7 bases and J by 5 bases, with 20 bases left in between. This CDR3 comprises 15 residues. This CDR3 is CASNQGSPFTYGYTF. CDR3 nucleotide sequence: TGTGCCAGCAACCAGGGATCCCCATTTACTTATGGCTACACCTTC.

The V call is TRBV5-4, the J call TRBJ2-1, with 8 bases lining up with TRBD1. Germline CDR1 SGHNT, CDR2 YYREEE (reference sequence). The CDR3 is 15 residues long. V lost 3 bases and J lost 0; bases outside the gene matches: 2. Here the CDR3 reads CASSSGGSSYNEQFF. CDR3 nucleotide sequence: TGTGCCAGCAGCTCAGGGGGCAGCTCCTACAATGAGCAGTTCTTC.

The rearrangement uses TRBV4-1 and TRBJ1-1, with 7 nucleotides matching TRBD1. The germline V gene has CDR1 MGHRA and CDR2 YSYEKL. The ends lost 4 bases at V and 0 bases at J; junction bases unmatched: 5. The CDR3 is 15 residues long. CDR3 nucleotides: TGCGCCAGCAGCCGGGGACAGCCATTGAACACTGAAGCTTTCTTT. Protein product: CASSRGQPLNTEAFF.

The chain uses TRBV7-3 and TRBJ2-3, with 8 positions matching TRBD1. The CDR3 covers 14 residues. In germline, CDR1 is SGHTA, CDR2 FQGTGA. The V segment lost 4 bases and the J segment 1 base; nucleotides outside the gene matches: 1. Here the CDR3 reads CASSSGGGTDTQYF. The CDR3 DNA reads TGTGCCAGCAGCTCAGGGGGCGGCACAGATACGCAGTATTTT.

The gene calls are TRBV12-3 or TRBV12-4 and TRBJ1-2; D unresolved. This CDR3 comprises 13 residues. Trimming stripped 8 bases from V and 1 base from J, with 11 bases between. For the CDR3, the DNA is TGTGCCAGCGGACTAGGCATTAACTATGGCTACACCTTC. It yields the protein CASGLGINYGYTF.

The chain couples TRBV6-1 to TRBJ1-2; the match to TRBD1 covers 9 bases. The CDR3 extends over 14 amino acids. Germline V gene lookup returns CDR1 MNHNS and CDR2 SASEGT. The trim removed 0 bases at V and 7 bases at J, leaving 3 bases unmatched. CDR3 sequence reads: CASSEAGQGFGYTF. As DNA, the CDR3 is TGTGCCAGCAGTGAAGCGGGACAGGGATTTGGCTACACCTTC.

Comment on this clone: In the same sample, other DNA sequences code for this CDR3. V and J are TRBV5-4 and TRBJ2-7, with D perhaps matching TRBD2 (5 bases). Germline CDR1 is SGHNT and CDR2 is YYREEE (reference sequence). The ends were cut back, 1 base at V and 1 base at J, with 6 bases in the middle. The CDR3 consists of 13 residues. The CDR3 coding sequence is TGTGCCAGCAGCTTGCGCGGGTCCTACGAGCAGTACTTC. Its translation: CASSLRGSYEQYF.

The V and J genes are TRBV9 and TRBJ2-1; 10 bases align to TRBD2. V shed 0 bases and J 4 bases; nucleotides not matched to a gene: 4. Germline loops: CDR1 SGDLS, CDR2 YYNGEE. This CDR3 comprises 16 residues. The CDR3 nucleotides are TGTGCCAGCAGCGTAGTGAGTAGCGGGGGGTACAATGAGCAGTTCTTC. Protein: CASSVVSSGGYNEQFF.